Described below is a single T cell receptor beta chain sequence and its context. Its antigen has not been determined. The sample holds no much larger clone one base away, and base qualities are not on file. Memory CD4+ T cells, defined as all CD4+ cells other than CD45RA+CCR7+CD95- naive cells, were FACS-sorted on a FACSAria III to a purity of over 95%. Healthy donor blood was obtained from blood donation centers in Switzerland. Positive selection with CD4 and CD14 magnetic microbeads was used to enrich total CD4+ T cells and monocytes. CD8+, CD14+, CD16+, CD56+, CD19+ and CD25-bright cells were excluded prior to sorting. In two blood donors, total memory CD4+ T cells were sequenced directly ex vivo to assess in vivo expansion of bacteria-reactive clonotypes. Isolation of peripheral blood mononuclear cells from donor blood was performed with Ficoll-Paque Plus. The germline V gene gives CDR1 as SGHRS and CDR2 as YFSETQ. V loses 1 base, J loses 5 bases, and the germline ends lie 10 bases apart. The CDR3 measures 14 amino acids from cysteine to phenylalanine. CDR3 DNA is the only sequence kept; it has 42 bases, read in frame from the first base.

The record originates from a study of human CD4 T cells and Enterobacteriaceae (dated by TCRdb to about 2020). What the authors observed across the whole study: The reactivity of ex vivo clonotypes was inferred solely by matching the nucleotide sequences of those clonotypes to CFSE-low cultures from the same donors. Ex vivo, broadly cross-reactive clonotypes appeared more expanded than specific ones, with about 55% of the 19 and 21 of 34 in the top 5%.

The ex vivo total memory CD4+ samples were sequenced at deep level, which gave a detection sensitivity of one cell in 200,000. The QIAamp DNA Micro Kit was used to extract genomic DNA from cell pellets, and spectrophotometry was used to check the quantity and purity of the genomic DNA. TCR Vbeta CDR3 regions were amplified with the immunoSEQ multiplex PCR assay. Amplicons were sequenced on the Illumina HiSeq platform. The retrieved sequences were 87 nucleotides in length and included the CDR3 region. In the paper's pipeline: Each unique productive TCR Vbeta nucleotide sequence counted as a clonotype and was quantified by productive template frequency from ImmunoSEQ Analyzer V3.0. Expanded clonotypes were defined using a threshold set at the top 5th percentile of each repertoire ranked by frequency. The R package fossil was used to compute repertoire overlap as Chao-Jaccard, and the R package MASS was used to visualize the overlap by nonmetric multidimensional scaling. What TCRdb holds here is the immuneACCESS table cut down to in-frame rearrangements. Part of the clones is not present; checked against another copy, under half of the missing clones reflect an unresolved V gene, and the others are unexplained. V and J calls and clone size follow that table, whereas D and trimming were derived from the DNA. Present in this sample are about 27,000 clones, about four fifths of which were seen just once. The ten biggest clones cover more than 0.95% of the sample.

The sequence is built from TRBV5-1 and TRBJ2-1, with the D gene too uncertain to name. Sequencing was performed on memory CD4+ T cells from blood. Reading the label with the study, this specimen's cell subset or site is: total memory CD4 T cells sorted directly ex vivo, unstimulated. This TCR was recovered from a human donor in good health. The DNA reads as follows: TGCGCCAGCAGCTTGCTAGTGGGGAACAATGAGCAGTTCTTC. Translated, this is CASSLLVGNNEQFF.